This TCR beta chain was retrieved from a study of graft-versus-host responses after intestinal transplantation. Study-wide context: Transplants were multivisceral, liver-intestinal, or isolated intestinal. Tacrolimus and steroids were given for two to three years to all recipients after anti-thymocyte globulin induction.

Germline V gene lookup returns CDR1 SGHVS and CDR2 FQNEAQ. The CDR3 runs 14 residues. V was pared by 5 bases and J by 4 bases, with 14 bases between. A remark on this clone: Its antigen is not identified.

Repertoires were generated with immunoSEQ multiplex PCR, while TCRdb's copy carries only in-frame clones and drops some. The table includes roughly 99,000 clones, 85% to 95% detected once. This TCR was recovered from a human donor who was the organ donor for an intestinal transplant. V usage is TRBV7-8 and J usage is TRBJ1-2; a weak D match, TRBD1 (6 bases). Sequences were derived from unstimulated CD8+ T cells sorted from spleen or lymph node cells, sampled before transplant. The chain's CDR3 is CASSPYQGSYGYTF. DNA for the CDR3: TGTGCCAGCAGCCCATACCAGGGGTCCTATGGCTACACCTTC. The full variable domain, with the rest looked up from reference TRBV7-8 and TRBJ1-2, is GAGVSQSPRYKVAKRGQDVALRCDPISGHVSLFWYQQALGQGPEFLTYFQNEAQLDKSGLPSDRFFAERPEGSVSTLKIQRTQQEDSAVYLCASSPYQGSYGYTFGSGTRLTVV.